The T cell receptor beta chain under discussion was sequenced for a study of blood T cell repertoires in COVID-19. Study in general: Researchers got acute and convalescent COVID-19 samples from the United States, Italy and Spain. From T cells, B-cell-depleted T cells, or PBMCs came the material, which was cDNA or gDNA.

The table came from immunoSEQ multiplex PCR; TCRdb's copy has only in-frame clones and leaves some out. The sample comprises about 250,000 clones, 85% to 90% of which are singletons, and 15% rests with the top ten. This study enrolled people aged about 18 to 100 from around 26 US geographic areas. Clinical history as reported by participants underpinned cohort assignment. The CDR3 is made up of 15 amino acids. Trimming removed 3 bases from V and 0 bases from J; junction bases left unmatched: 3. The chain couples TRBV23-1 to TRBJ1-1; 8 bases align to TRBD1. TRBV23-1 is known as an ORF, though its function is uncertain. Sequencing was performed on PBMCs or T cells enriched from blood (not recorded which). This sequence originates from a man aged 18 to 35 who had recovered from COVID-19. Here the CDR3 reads CASSQYRGVNTEAFF. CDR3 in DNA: TGCGCCAGCAGTCAGTACAGGGGGGTGAACACTGAAGCTTTCTTT.